Listed below are T cell receptor beta chains from one sample, sequenced in a study of T-cell reconstitution after alpha-beta-depleted transplantation in children. TCRdb re-derived calls from the PCR reads in MiXCR, one entry per CDR3 protein. The sample carries about 640,000 distinct CDR3 sequences, over 15% recorded once. The sequencing here drew on PBMCs from the stem cell graft donor, taken from the stem cell graft. The receptor set was obtained from a human donor who donated a stem cell graft to a child with acute myeloid leukemia. CDR3s include the opening cysteine and the closing phenylalanine or tryptophan. The D gene is left open where the match is weak. Not all rows give a size; the values are once, few, many and, for expanded clones, a class.

clone_size d_call j_call v_call cdr3_aa cdr3_nt
many - TRBJ2-2 TRBV12-3/TRBV12-4 CASRGSGELFF TGTGCCAGCAGGGGGTCCGGGGAGCTGTTTTTT
many - TRBJ1-5 TRBV5-1 CASSLSGGNQPQHF TGTGCCAGCAGCTTATCGGGGGGCAATCAGCCCCAGCATTTT
many - TRBJ1-1 TRBV20-1 CNGGGEFTEAFF TGCAATGGTGGGGGGGAGTTCACTGAAGCTTTCTTT
- - TRBJ1-5 TRBV5-5 CASSLAGGDNQPQHF TGTGCCAGCAGCTTGGCGGGGGGGGATAATCAGCCCCAGCATTTT
many - TRBJ2-1 TRBV20-1 CSALRWTVFENEQFF TGCAGTGCCCTACGGTGGACTGTTTTCGAGAATGAGCAGTTCTTC
- TRBD1 TRBJ1-3 TRBV6-1 CASSRRLGQASGNTIYF TGTGCCAGCAGCCGCCGATTGGGACAGGCCTCTGGAAACACCATATATTTT
few TRBD1 TRBJ2-7 TRBV4-1 CASSHPGQLNEQYF TGCGCCAGCAGCCACCCGGGACAGCTCAACGAGCAGTACTTC
many TRBD1 TRBJ1-6 TRBV20-1 CSASDRVNSPLHF TGCAGTGCTTCTGACAGGGTTAATTCACCCCTCCACTTT
few - TRBJ1-2 TRBV7-2 CASSLDRGAYGYTF TGTGCCAGCAGCTTAGATCGGGGGGCTTACGGCTACACCTTC
- TRBD2 TRBJ2-7 TRBV6-2/TRBV6-3 CASNHLAGEFYEQYF TGTGCCAGCAACCATCTAGCGGGGGAGTTCTACGAGCAGTACTTC
- TRBD1 TRBJ2-2 TRBV5-8 CASSSGTGVTGELFF TGTGCCAGCAGCTCCGGGACAGGCGTCACCGGGGAGCTGTTTTTT
many TRBD2 TRBJ2-1 TRBV20-1 CSAPTGAGEYNEQFF TGCAGTGCCCCCACCGGAGCGGGGGAGTACAATGAGCAGTTCTTC
many - TRBJ2-1 TRBV20-1 CSAPLGASSYNEQFF TGCAGTGCTCCCCTTGGCGCCTCCTCCTACAATGAGCAGTTCTTC
few TRBD2 TRBJ2-3 TRBV7-9 CASSDRGGEDTQYF TGTGCCAGCAGCGATCGGGGGGGAGAGGATACGCAGTATTTT
- TRBD1 TRBJ1-5 TRBV7-8 CASSLGSRQGKGNQPQHF TGTGCCAGCAGCTTAGGATCGCGACAGGGGAAGGGCAATCAGCCCCAGCATTTT
- - TRBJ2-3 TRBV20-1 CSARDSGVPSTDTQYF TGCAGTGCTAGAGATTCGGGGGTGCCTAGCACAGATACGCAGTATTTT
few - TRBJ1-5 TRBV6-1 CASLWHRVASNQPQHF TGTGCCAGTTTATGGCACCGGGTAGCAAGCAATCAGCCCCAGCATTTT
once - TRBJ2-5 TRBV7-9 CASSHPQAAETQYF TGTGCCAGCAGCCATCCCCAGGCCGCTGAGACCCAGTACTTC
many - TRBJ2-1 TRBV5-1 CASSFSGGIPYNEQFF TGCGCCAGCAGCTTCTCTGGGGGAATCCCTTACAATGAGCAGTTCTTC
many - TRBJ1-2 TRBV4-2 CASSPLGVRAEYGYTF TGTGCCAGCAGCCCGCTGGGGGTCAGGGCGGAGTATGGCTACACCTTC
many - TRBJ2-1 TRBV6-5 CASTYSWPQAYNEQFF TGTGCCAGCACCTACTCGTGGCCCCAGGCCTACAATGAGCAGTTCTTC
few - TRBJ2-1 TRBV7-2 CASSLVGHNNEQFF TGTGCCAGCAGCTTAGTGGGACACAACAATGAGCAGTTCTTC
many - TRBJ1-4 TRBV29-1 CSEGGATNEKLFF TGCAGCGAGGGGGGAGCAACTAATGAAAAACTGTTTTTT
- - TRBJ2-5 TRBV5-4 CASSLEGPKTQYF TGTGCCAGCAGCTTGGAGGGGCCGAAGACCCAGTACTTC
many - TRBJ1-1 TRBV29-1 CSVVRGTPLNTEAFF TGCAGCGTCGTAAGAGGGACACCTTTGAACACTGAAGCTTTCTTT
many - TRBJ1-1 TRBV20-1 CSASGESTEAFF TGCAGTGCTAGCGGTGAATCCACTGAAGCTTTCTTT
- TRBD2 TRBJ2-4 TRBV12-3/TRBV12-4 CASSRGGTKNIQYF TGTGCCAGCAGTCGGGGGGGGACCAAAAACATTCAGTACTTC
- - TRBJ1-1 TRBV7-9 CASSVLTVSNTEAFF TGTGCCAGCAGCGTCCTGACAGTTTCGAACACTGAAGCTTTCTTT
many - TRBJ2-5 TRBV6-5 CASSSRPGETQYF TGTGCCAGCAGTTCCCGACCGGGAGAGACCCAGTACTTC
many TRBD1 TRBJ2-5 TRBV29-1 CSAEGPGQGLETQYF TGCAGCGCCGAAGGACCGGGACAGGGGTTGGAGACCCAGTACTTC
many TRBD1 TRBJ1-4 TRBV6-5 CASSWGQGEEKLFF TGTGCCAGCAGTTGGGGACAGGGCGAAGAAAAACTGTTTTTT
- - TRBJ1-3 TRBV6-1 CASSAQGKGNTIYF TGTGCCAGCAGTGCCCAGGGGAAAGGAAACACCATATATTTT
- TRBD2 TRBJ2-1 TRBV5-1 CASSRSGGSNNEQFF TGCGCCAGCAGCCGAAGCGGGGGGTCAAACAATGAGCAGTTCTTC
few - TRBJ1-1 TRBV7-9 CASSPAGGDTEAFF TGTGCCAGCAGCCCTGCGGGGGGCGACACTGAAGCTTTCTTT
- TRBD1 TRBJ2-1 TRBV15 CATSRAGTGYNEQFF TGTGCCACCAGCAGAGCCGGGACAGGGTACAATGAGCAGTTCTTC
- - TRBJ2-1 TRBV6-1 CASSEEPNYNEQFF TGTGCCAGCAGTGAAGAGCCAAACTACAATGAGCAGTTCTTC
few - TRBJ2-5 TRBV12-3/TRBV12-4 CASSLLDRRHQETQYF TGTGCCAGCAGTTTATTAGACAGGCGGCACCAAGAGACCCAGTACTTC
many TRBD2 TRBJ2-2 TRBV20-1 CSAPRTSDSTGELFF TGCAGTGCTCCCCGGACTAGCGATAGCACCGGGGAGCTGTTTTTT
many TRBD1 TRBJ2-1 TRBV5-6 CASSSMTGAYNEQFF TGTGCCAGCAGCTCCATGACAGGGGCCTACAATGAGCAGTTCTTC
few TRBD1 TRBJ1-6 TRBV12-3/TRBV12-4 CASSQGTAGSPLHF TGTGCCAGCAGCCAAGGGACAGCCGGTTCACCCCTCCACTTT
many - TRBJ1-1 TRBV20-1 CSARANRERDEAFF TGCAGTGCTAGGGCTAACAGGGAAAGGGATGAAGCTTTCTTT
many - TRBJ2-2 TRBV7-2 CASSPAGTMYTGELFF TGTGCCAGCAGCCCAGCCGGGACCATGTACACCGGGGAGCTGTTTTTT
many TRBD1 TRBJ1-1 TRBV6-2/TRBV6-3 CAVQGHTEAFF TGTGCCGTACAGGGGCACACTGAAGCTTTCTTT
- TRBD1 TRBJ1-2 TRBV7-9 CASSVGQVGGYTF TGTGCCAGCAGCGTGGGACAGGTGGGCGGCTACACCTTC
- - TRBJ1-5 TRBV7-8 CASSSIAQPQHF TGTGCCAGCAGCTCAATAGCCCAGCCCCAGCATTTT
- - TRBJ2-1 TRBV7-9 CASSHLGDEQFF TGTGCCAGCAGCCACCTAGGGGATGAGCAGTTCTTC
few TRBD1 TRBJ2-1 TRBV24-1 CATSGGQNYNEQFF TGTGCCACCAGTGGGGGACAGAATTACAATGAGCAGTTCTTC
many - TRBJ1-2 TRBV6-5 CASTLGLFYGYTF TGTGCCAGCACCCTAGGACTCTTCTATGGCTACACCTTC
many - TRBJ2-7 TRBV20-1 CSDRVKWSSYEQYF TGCAGTGATAGAGTCAAGTGGAGCTCCTACGAGCAGTACTTC
few TRBD1 TRBJ2-3 TRBV29-1 CSVLGDRDVTDTQYF TGCAGCGTCCTGGGGGACAGGGATGTGACAGATACGCAGTATTTT
many - TRBJ2-1 TRBV20-1 CSARDEGTLNEQFF TGCAGTGCTAGAGATGAAGGGACCCTAAATGAGCAGTTCTTC
- - TRBJ1-2 TRBV7-8 CASSFERVLPPNYGYTF TGTGCCAGCAGCTTTGAAAGGGTTCTCCCGCCTAACTATGGCTACACCTTC
- - TRBJ2-3 TRBV29-1 CSVEGISTDTQYF TGCAGCGTTGAAGGGATAAGCACAGATACGCAGTATTTT
many TRBD1 TRBJ1-6 TRBV20-1 CSARASGTVDNSPLHF TGCAGTGCGCGCGCCTCCGGGACAGTCGATAATTCACCCCTCCACTTT
few TRBD2 TRBJ2-1 TRBV5-1 CASSLGLAGSSSYNEQFF TGCGCCAGCAGCTTGGGACTAGCGGGGTCCAGCTCCTACAATGAGCAGTTCTTC
few - TRBJ2-3 TRBV7-6 CASSTVEGTDTQYF TGTGCCAGCAGTACGGTGGAGGGCACAGATACGCAGTATTTT
- - TRBJ2-7 TRBV7-2 CASSLEVSEQYF TGTGCCAGCAGCTTGGAGGTTTCAGAGCAGTACTTC